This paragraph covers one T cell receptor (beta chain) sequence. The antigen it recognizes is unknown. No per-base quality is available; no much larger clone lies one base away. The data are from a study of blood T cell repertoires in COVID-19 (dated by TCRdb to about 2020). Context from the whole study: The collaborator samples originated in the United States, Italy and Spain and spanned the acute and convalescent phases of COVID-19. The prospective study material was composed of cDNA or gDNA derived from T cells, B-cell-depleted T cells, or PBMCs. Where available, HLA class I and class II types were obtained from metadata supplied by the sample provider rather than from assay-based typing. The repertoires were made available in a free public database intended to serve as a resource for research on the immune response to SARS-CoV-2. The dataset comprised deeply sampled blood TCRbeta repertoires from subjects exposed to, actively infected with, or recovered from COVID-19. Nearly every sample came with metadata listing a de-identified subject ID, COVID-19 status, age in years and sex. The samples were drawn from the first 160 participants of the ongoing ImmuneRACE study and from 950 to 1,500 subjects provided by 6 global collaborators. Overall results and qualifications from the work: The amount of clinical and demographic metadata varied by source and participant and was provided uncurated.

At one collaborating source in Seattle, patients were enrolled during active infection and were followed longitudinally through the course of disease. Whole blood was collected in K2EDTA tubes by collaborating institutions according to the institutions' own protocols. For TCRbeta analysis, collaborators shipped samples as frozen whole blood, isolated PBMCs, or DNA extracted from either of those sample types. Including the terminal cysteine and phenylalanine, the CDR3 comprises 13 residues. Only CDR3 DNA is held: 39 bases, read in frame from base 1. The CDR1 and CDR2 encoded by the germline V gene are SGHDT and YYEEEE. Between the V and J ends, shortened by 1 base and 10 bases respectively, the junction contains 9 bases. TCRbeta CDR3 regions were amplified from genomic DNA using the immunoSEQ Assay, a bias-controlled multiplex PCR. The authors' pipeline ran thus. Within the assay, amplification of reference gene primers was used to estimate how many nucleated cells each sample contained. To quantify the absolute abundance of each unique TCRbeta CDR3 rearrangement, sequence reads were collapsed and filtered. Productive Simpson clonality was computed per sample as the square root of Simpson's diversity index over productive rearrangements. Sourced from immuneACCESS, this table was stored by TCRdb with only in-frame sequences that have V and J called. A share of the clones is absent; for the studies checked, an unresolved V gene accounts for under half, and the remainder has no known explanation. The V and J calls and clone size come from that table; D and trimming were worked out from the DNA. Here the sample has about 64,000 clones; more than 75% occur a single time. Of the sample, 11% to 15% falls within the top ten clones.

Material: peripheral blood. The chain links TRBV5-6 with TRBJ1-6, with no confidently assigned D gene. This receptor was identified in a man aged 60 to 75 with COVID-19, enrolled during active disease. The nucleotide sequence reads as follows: TGTGCCAGCAGCTTGTTCGATAGCTCACCCCTCCACTTT. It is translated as CASSLFDSSPLHF.